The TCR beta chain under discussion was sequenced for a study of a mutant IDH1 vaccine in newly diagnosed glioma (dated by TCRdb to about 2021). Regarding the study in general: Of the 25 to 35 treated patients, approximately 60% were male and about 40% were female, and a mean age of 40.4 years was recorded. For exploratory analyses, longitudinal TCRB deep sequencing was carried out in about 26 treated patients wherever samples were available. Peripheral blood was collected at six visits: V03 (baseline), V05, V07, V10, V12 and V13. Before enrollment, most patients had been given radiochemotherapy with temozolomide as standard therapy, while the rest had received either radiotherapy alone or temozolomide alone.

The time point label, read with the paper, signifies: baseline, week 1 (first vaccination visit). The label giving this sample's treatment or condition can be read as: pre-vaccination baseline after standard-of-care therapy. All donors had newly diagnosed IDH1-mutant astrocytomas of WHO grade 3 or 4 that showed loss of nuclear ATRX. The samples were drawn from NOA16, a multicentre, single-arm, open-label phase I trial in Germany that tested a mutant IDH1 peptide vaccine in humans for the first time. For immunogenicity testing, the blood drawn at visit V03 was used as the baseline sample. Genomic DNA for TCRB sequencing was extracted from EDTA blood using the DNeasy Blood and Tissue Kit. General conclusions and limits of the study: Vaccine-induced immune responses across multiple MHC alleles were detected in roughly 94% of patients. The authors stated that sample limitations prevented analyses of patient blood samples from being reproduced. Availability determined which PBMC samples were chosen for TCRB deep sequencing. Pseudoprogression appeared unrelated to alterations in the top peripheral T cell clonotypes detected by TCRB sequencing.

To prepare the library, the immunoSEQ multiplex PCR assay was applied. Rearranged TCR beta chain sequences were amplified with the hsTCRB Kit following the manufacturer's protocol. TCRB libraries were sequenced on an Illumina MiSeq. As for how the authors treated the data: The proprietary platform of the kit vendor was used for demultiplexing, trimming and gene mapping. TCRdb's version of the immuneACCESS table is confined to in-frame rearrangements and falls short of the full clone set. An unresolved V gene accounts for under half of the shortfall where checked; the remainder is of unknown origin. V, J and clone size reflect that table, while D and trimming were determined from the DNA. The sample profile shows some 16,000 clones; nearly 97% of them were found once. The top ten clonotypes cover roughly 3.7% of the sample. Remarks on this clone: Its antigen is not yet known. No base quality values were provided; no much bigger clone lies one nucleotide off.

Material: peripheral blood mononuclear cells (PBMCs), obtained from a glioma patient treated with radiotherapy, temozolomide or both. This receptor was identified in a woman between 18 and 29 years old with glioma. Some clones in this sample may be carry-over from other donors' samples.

The CDR3 region reads CASSLGTGSYEQYF. The nucleotides read TGTGCCAGCAGTTTAGGGACAGGGTCCTACGAGCAGTACTTC. The receptor chain draws on TRBV28 and TRBJ2-7, with 9 bases in between that match TRBD1. The CDR3 has 14 amino acids, counting the end cysteine and phenylalanine. Here the CDR3 DNA is all that survives: 42 bases in frame from base 1. The germline V gene supplies CDR1 MDHEN and CDR2 SYDVKM. Trimming takes 2 bases off V and 1 base off J; junction bases not matched to a gene: 0.